These 17 T cell receptor beta chains came from one sample sequenced in a study of blood T cell repertoires in COVID-19. Measured with immunoSEQ multiplex PCR; TCRdb has only the in-frame clones, and not every one. The sample yields hundreds of thousands of clones, roughly 90% seen once. Sequencing used peripheral blood. The receptors come from a woman aged 25 to 45 with acute or convalescent COVID-19.

V usage is TRBV18 and J usage is TRBJ1-3; the match to TRBD1 covers 7 bases. CDR1 is KGHSH, CDR2 LQKENI, per germline. J gave up 0 bases and V 4 bases, and 6 bases lay outside the gene matches. The CDR3 has 16 amino acids. Here the CDR3 reads CASSQPGQSSGNTIYF. For the CDR3, the DNA is TGTGCCAGCTCACAACCGGGACAGTCCTCTGGAAACACCATATATTTT.

This clone was recorded only once. J is TRBJ2-1 and V is TRBV7-2, with 7 bases aligning to TRBD1. The J segment lost 4 bases and the V segment lost 2 bases, leaving 5 bases of the junction unmatched. This CDR3 contains 15 residues. Germline lookup yields CDR1 SGHTA and CDR2 FQGNSA. CDR3 sequence (DNA): TGTGCCAGCAGCTTAAGGGGACAGAGATACAATGAGCAGTTCTTC. This gives the protein CASSLRGQRYNEQFF. Together with reference TRBV7-2 and TRBJ2-1, the CDR3 gives the full variable domain: GAGVSQSPSNKVTEKGKDVELRCDPISGHTALYWYRQSLGQGLEFLIYFQGNSAPDKSGLPSDRFSAERTGGSVSTLTIQRTQQEDSAVYLCASSLRGQRYNEQFFGPGTRLTVL.

CDR3 region: CASSLGTGGVYGHEQYF. CDR3 in DNA: TGTGCCAGCAGCTTAGGGACAGGGGGCGTTTATGGCCACGAGCAGTACTTC. V and J are TRBV7-9 and TRBJ2-7; TRBD1 agrees at 11 bases. This CDR3 spans 17 amino acids. V trimming: 1 base; J trimming: 5 bases; junction bases outside the gene matches: 10. Per germline, CDR1 SEHNR and CDR2 FQNEAQ (reference sequence).

The V call is TRBV5-6, the J call TRBJ2-2; maybe TRBD1 (6 bases). Per germline, CDR1 SGHDT and CDR2 YYEEEE. The CDR3 loop spans 17 amino acids. V gave up 4 bases and J gave up 1 base, with 17 bases separating them. CDR3 in DNA: TGTGCCAGCAGCGCAACAGACAGGCTAAAGAACACCGGGGAGCTGTTTTTT. Its translation: CASSATDRLKNTGELFF.

CDR3 DNA sequence: TGTGCCAGCAGGGACAGTAATGAAAAACTGTTTTTT. This translates into CASRDSNEKLFF. The chain joins TRBV2 to TRBJ1-4; tentatively, D is TRBD1 (6 bases). Germline V gives CDR1 SNHLY, CDR2 FYNNEI. This CDR3 spans 12 amino acids. Trimming shortened V by 6 bases and J by 4 bases, and 6 bases separated the two germline ends.

The rearrangement uses TRBV19 and TRBJ2-7; 11 bases are a match to TRBD2. Trimming cost V 4 bases and J 3 bases; bases outside gene matches: 2. The germline V gene has CDR1 LNHDA and CDR2 SQIVND (reference sequence). The CDR3 contains 14 residues. For the CDR3, the DNA is TGTGCCAGTAGTAGACTAGCGGGGAACTACGAGCAGTACTTC. Amino acid sequence: CASSRLAGNYEQYF.

This clone was seen a handful of times. The CDR3 coding sequence is TGTGCCAGCAGCTTAGTCCAGCGGGAGTTGGTCGAGCAGTACTTC. The encoded protein is CASSLVQRELVEQYF. The V call is TRBV7-2, the J call TRBJ2-7; TRBD2 agrees at 8 bases. Germline V gene lookup returns CDR1 SGHTA and CDR2 FQGNSA. The CDR3 runs 15 residues. Trimming cost V 1 base and J 6 bases; bases outside gene matches: 8.

The sample holds many counts of this clone. The chain links TRBV19 to TRBJ1-3; D remains unclear. The CDR3 is 16 amino acids. Deletions cut 6 bases from V and 0 bases from J, with 15 bases between. The V gene's germline CDR1 is LNHDA and CDR2 SQIVND (reference sequence). CDR3 DNA: TGTGCCAGTAGACAAGGGCGGGCCTCCTCTGGAAACACCATATATTTT. Translation: CASRQGRASSGNTIYF.

The V and J genes are TRBV5-1 and TRBJ2-2; 9 bases line up with TRBD2. After removal of 3 bases from V and 1 base from J, the junction contained 10 bases not matched to a gene. The length of the CDR3 is 18 residues. Germline assignment: CDR1 SGHRS and CDR2 YFSETQ. Here the CDR3 reads CASSSGLIAGENTGELFF. The CDR3 bases are TGCGCCAGCAGCTCCGGATTGATAGCGGGAGAGAACACCGGGGAGCTGTTTTTT. The full variable domain, rest sourced from reference TRBV5-1 and TRBJ2-2, is KAGVTQTPRYLIKTRGQQVTLSCSPISGHRSVSWYQQTPGQGLQFLFEYFSETQRNKGNFPGRFSGRQFSNSRSEMNVSTLELGDSALYLCASSSGLIAGENTGELFFGEGSRLTVL.

The chain is built from TRBV6-4 and TRBJ1-5, with D hard to call. V was pared by 0 bases and J by 2 bases, with 11 bases between. The CDR3 is 16 residues long. Germline V CDR1 and CDR2: MRHNA, SNTAGT. The CDR3 DNA is TGTGCCAGCAGTGACTCTTTCCGGGAGGGCAATCAGCCCCAGCATTTT. The encoded protein is CASSDSFREGNQPQHF.

The chain combines TRBV6-2 or TRBV6-3 with TRBJ2-3, with 10 bases lining up with TRBD2. CDR3 length: 16 amino acids. Trimming removed 5 bases from V and 4 bases from J; junction bases left unmatched: 9. Germline V gives CDR1 MNHEY, CDR2 SVGEGT. CDR3 bases: TGTGCCAGCAGTCGATTACTAGCGGGGAAACCAGATACGCAGTATTTT. It yields the protein CASSRLLAGKPDTQYF.

A few counts support this clone. Other DNA sequences in this sample translate to the same CDR3. The chain links TRBV7-2 to TRBJ1-5, with D unresolved. The CDR3 loop spans 13 amino acids. Trimming removed 2 bases from V and 4 bases from J, with 6 bases in between. Germline CDR1 SGHTA, CDR2 FQGNSA. The CDR3 spells CASSLRGNQPQHF. The CDR3 coding sequence is TGTGCCAGCAGCTTACGGGGTAATCAGCCCCAGCATTTT.

The genes are TRBV19 and TRBJ1-1; 7 bases are shared with TRBD1. Germline CDR1 is LNHDA and CDR2 is SQIVND (reference sequence). The V and J ends lost 6 bases and 5 bases, in that order; junction bases with no gene match: 6. CDR3 length equals 13 residues. DNA for the CDR3: TGTGCCAGTAGGGACAGGCCCGGGACTGAAGCTTTCTTT. Its translation: CASRDRPGTEAFF. Combining the CDR3 with reference TRBV19 and TRBJ1-1 gives the whole variable domain DGGITQSPKYLFRKEGQNVTLSCEQNLNHDAMYWYRQDPGQGLRLIYYSQIVNDFQKGDIAEGYSVSREKKESFPLTVTSAQKNPTAFYLCASRDRPGTEAFFGQGTRLTVV.

In DNA form, the CDR3 reads TGCGCCAGCAGCCTGGGACTAGCGGGAGGATACGAGCAGTACTTC. This encodes CASSLGLAGGYEQYF. The chain recombines TRBV5-1 with TRBJ2-7, with 15 nucleotides matching TRBD2. The junction had 3 bases not matched to a gene; V was cut back by 4 bases and J by 4 bases. The CDR3 runs to 15 residues. Germline values: CDR1 SGHRS, CDR2 YFSETQ.

V is TRBV12-5 and J is TRBJ2-3, with no clear D. This CDR3 region has 14 residues. The V gene's germline CDR1 is LGHNT and CDR2 FRNRAP. V lost 2 bases to trimming and J lost 3 bases, with 9 bases between them. CDR3 DNA: TGTGCTAGTGGTTTGTCACACCCGACAGATACGCAGTATTTT. Translating it yields CASGLSHPTDTQYF.

This clone has more than one count but fewer than ten. The V gene is TRBV5-6, the J gene TRBJ2-7, with a tentative D call TRBD1 (6 bases). Deletions cut 2 bases from V and 0 bases from J, with 12 bases between. There are 15 residues in the CDR3. From germline, CDR1 is SGHDT and CDR2 YYEEEE. This CDR3 is CASSLYRDNSYEQYF. The CDR3 DNA reads TGTGCCAGCAGCTTATACCGGGACAACTCCTACGAGCAGTACTTC.

The CDR3 DNA sequence: TGTGCCAGTAGTACCCCGTGGCCCACCAACTACGAGCAGTACTTC. It codes for CASSTPWPTNYEQYF. The chain has TRBV19 and TRBJ2-7, with unresolved D. This CDR3 spans 15 amino acids. Germline loops: CDR1 LNHDA, CDR2 SQIVND (reference sequence). Between the trimmed V and J ends, which lost 4 bases and 3 bases, there was a span of 16 bases.